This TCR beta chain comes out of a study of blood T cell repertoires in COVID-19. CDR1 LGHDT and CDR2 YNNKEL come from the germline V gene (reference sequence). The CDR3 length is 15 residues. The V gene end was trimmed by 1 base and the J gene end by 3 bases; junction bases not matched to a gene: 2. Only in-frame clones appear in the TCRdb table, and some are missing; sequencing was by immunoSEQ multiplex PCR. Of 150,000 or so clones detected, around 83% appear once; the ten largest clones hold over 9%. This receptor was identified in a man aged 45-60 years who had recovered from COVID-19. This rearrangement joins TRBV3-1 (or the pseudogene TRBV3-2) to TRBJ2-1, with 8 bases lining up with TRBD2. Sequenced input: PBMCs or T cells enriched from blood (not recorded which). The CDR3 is CASSQGLAIYNEQFF. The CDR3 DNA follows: TGTGCCAGCAGCCAAGGACTAGCGATCTACAATGAGCAGTTCTTC.